These T cell receptor beta chains were read from a single sample in a study of B cell selection in AIRE deficiency. TCRdb keeps only in-frame clones here, not all; method: immunoSEQ multiplex PCR. The sample yields about 25,000 clones, 95% to 96% seen once. What was sequenced was CD4+CD127+ conventional T cells sorted from PBMCs. The receptors stem from a human donor in good health. Both conserved end residues are part of each CDR3.

v_call: TRBV2; j_call: TRBJ2-7; cdr3_aa: CASSKASISYEQYF
v_call: TRBV5-1; j_call: TRBJ1-1; cdr3_aa: CASSLGQGKDTEAFF
v_call: TRBV7-9; j_call: TRBJ1-2; cdr3_aa: CASSLASGAVGYTF
v_call: TRBV19; j_call: TRBJ2-3; cdr3_aa: CASNPTSGGADTQYF
v_call: TRBV5-1; j_call: TRBJ2-7; cdr3_aa: CASSPSGGPPEQYF
v_call: TRBV4-2; j_call: TRBJ1-2; cdr3_aa: CASSPMGVGYGYTF
v_call: TRBV6-5; j_call: TRBJ2-7; cdr3_aa: CASSYGGRYEQYF
v_call: TRBV18; j_call: TRBJ1-1; cdr3_aa: CASSPGTGMNTEAFF
v_call: TRBV2; j_call: TRBJ1-1; cdr3_aa: CASRIRESTEAFF
v_call: TRBV2; j_call: TRBJ2-7; cdr3_aa: CASSGILAGASYEQYF
v_call: TRBV11-3; j_call: TRBJ2-1; cdr3_aa: CASSLNSGGAYNEQFF
v_call: TRBV18; j_call: TRBJ1-2; cdr3_aa: CASSPTGVSVYGYTF
v_call: TRBV2; j_call: TRBJ2-7; cdr3_aa: CASSEEDEQYF
v_call: TRBV27; j_call: TRBJ1-6; cdr3_aa: CASSLRPGQGYSPLHF
v_call: TRBV9; j_call: TRBJ1-3; cdr3_aa: CASSVASGSGNTIYF
v_call: TRBV4-2; j_call: TRBJ2-5; cdr3_aa: CASSLGSVKETQYF
v_call: TRBV2; j_call: TRBJ2-7; cdr3_aa: CASTLDRGTYEQYF
v_call: TRBV9; j_call: TRBJ1-2; cdr3_aa: CASSKNRGHGYGYTF
v_call: TRBV18; j_call: TRBJ1-1; cdr3_aa: CASSPPNGRGNTEAFF
v_call: TRBV5-1; j_call: TRBJ2-1; cdr3_aa: CASSPDSNNEQFF
v_call: TRBV6-4; j_call: TRBJ1-6; cdr3_aa: CASSVSGQGNSPLHF
v_call: TRBV19; j_call: TRBJ1-6; cdr3_aa: CASTSTGGWDNSPLHF
v_call: TRBV14; j_call: TRBJ1-2; cdr3_aa: CASSQSRGYGYTF
v_call: TRBV7-9; j_call: TRBJ2-2; cdr3_aa: CASSLLAGDGELFF
v_call: TRBV5-1; j_call: TRBJ2-5; cdr3_aa: CASSGEPGLEETQYF
v_call: TRBV13; j_call: TRBJ2-7; cdr3_aa: CASSSNRGDEQYF
v_call: TRBV6-1; j_call: TRBJ1-3; cdr3_aa: CASSEVFLSGNTIYF
v_call: TRBV6-5; j_call: TRBJ1-3; cdr3_aa: CASSRGPYSGNTIYF
v_call: TRBV14; j_call: TRBJ1-4; cdr3_aa: CASSRTPANEKLFF
v_call: TRBV14; j_call: TRBJ1-1; cdr3_aa: CASSQQSTEAFF
v_call: TRBV6-6; j_call: TRBJ1-5; cdr3_aa: CASSYSGQGNNQPQHF
v_call: TRBV5-1; j_call: TRBJ2-7; cdr3_aa: CASSLGVSESEQYF
v_call: TRBV7-2; j_call: TRBJ2-3; cdr3_aa: CASSLSSFPRDTQYF
v_call: TRBV5-1; j_call: TRBJ2-5; cdr3_aa: CASSYRSAGPSRQETQYF
v_call: TRBV6-6; j_call: TRBJ1-1; cdr3_aa: CASSTGTGRTEAFF
v_call: TRBV6-5; j_call: TRBJ2-1; cdr3_aa: CASSRGRFNEQFF
v_call: TRBV4-2; j_call: TRBJ1-1; cdr3_aa: CASSQGGVMNTEAFF